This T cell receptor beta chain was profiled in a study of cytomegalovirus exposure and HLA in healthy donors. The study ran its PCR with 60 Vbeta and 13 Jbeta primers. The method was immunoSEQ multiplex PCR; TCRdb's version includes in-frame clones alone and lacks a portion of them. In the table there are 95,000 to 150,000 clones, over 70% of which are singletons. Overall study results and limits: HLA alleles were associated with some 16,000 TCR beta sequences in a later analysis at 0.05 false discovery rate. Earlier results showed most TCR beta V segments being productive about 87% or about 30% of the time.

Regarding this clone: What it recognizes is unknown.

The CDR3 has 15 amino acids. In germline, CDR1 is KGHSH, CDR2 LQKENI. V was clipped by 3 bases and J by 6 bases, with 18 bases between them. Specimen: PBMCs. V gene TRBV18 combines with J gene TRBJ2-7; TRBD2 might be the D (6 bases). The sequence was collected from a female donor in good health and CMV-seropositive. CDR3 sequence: CASSPLLTGVGEQYF. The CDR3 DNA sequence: TGTGCCAGCTCACCTCTTCTGACGGGAGTCGGCGAGCAGTACTTC.